This T cell receptor beta chain was sequenced during a study of CD8 T cells in Susac syndrome. Random hexamers were used to reverse transcribe 0.5 to 1 ug of RNA. TCRdb reprocessed the immunoSEQ multiplex PCR reads via MiXCR and lists one record per CDR3 protein. This table holds 110,000 or so distinct CDR3 sequences, 80% to 95% found once. Germline loops: CDR1 SQVTM, CDR2 ANQGSEA. The CDR3 has 17 amino acids. V was clipped by 5 bases and J by 3 bases; unmatched bases: 16. Sequencing of TCR beta was undertaken in CD8+ and CD4+ T cells derived from blood. Healthy donors formed controls matched for age and sex.

The sequence came from a human donor in good health. The sequenced material came from CD4+ T cells from PBMCs. The V call is TRBV29-1, the J call TRBJ2-1; the match to TRBD2 covers 7 bases. CDR3: CSVFKAAVLAVYNEQFF. CDR3 DNA sequence: TGCAGCGTTTTTAAGGCCGCGGTGCTAGCGGTCTACAATGAGCAGTTCTTC.